These T cell receptor beta chains were read from a single sample in a study of regulatory T cells in long-lasting Graves disease. MiXCR was run by TCRdb on the multiplex PCR reads, yielding one entry per CDR3 protein. Among about 440,000 distinct CDR3 sequences listed, under 15% were seen once. The same data also contributed to another study, on T cells in Graves' hyperthyroidism and ophthalmopathy.

This specimen was peripheral blood mononuclear cells (PBMCs), taken at new diagnosis, from a patient treated with antithyroid drugs. These receptors came from a woman between 25 and 40 years old with Graves disease. Each CDR3 is given with its conserved first and last residue. Fields, in order: D gene, J gene, V gene, clone size, CDR3 DNA, CDR3 protein. A D gene is named only where the DNA matches it firmly. Clone size, where shown, is once, few, many, or a class for clones that have expanded.

>TRBD2|TRBJ2-1|TRBV6-4|many
TGTGCCAGCAGTGACGAGCCTAGCGGGGTGTACAATGAGCAGTTCTTC
CASSDEPSGVYNEQFF
>-|TRBJ2-2|TRBV5-1|-
TGCGCCAGCAGCTTGGATCGTTTCACCGGGGAGCTGTTTTTT
CASSLDRFTGELFF
>-|TRBJ2-7|TRBV3-1|many
TGTGCCAGCAGCCAAGAGCTTGGCAGCCCCTACGAGCAGTACTTC
CASSQELGSPYEQYF
>TRBD1|TRBJ2-7|TRBV19|many
TGTGCCAGCGGGACAGGAAAGGGCGAGCAGTACTTC
CASGTGKGEQYF
>-|TRBJ2-3|TRBV6-2/TRBV6-3|many
TGTGCCAGCAGGCTCTACATGGCAGATACGCAGTATTTT
CASRLYMADTQYF
>TRBD1|TRBJ2-7|TRBV15|many
TGTGCCACCAGCAGGGGTGGACAGGAGCGCTACGAGCAGTACTTC
CATSRGGQERYEQYF
>-|TRBJ2-1|TRBV5-1|many
TGCGCCAGCAGCTTGGTGCCAGGGGTCCATGAGCAGTTCTTC
CASSLVPGVHEQFF
>-|TRBJ1-4|TRBV25-1|-
TGTGCCAGCAGTGAAAATTACAGAGACTCTGCAACTAATGAAAAACTGTTTTTT
CASSENYRDSATNEKLFF
>-|TRBJ2-1|TRBV7-8|many
TGTGCCAGCAGCTGGGGGACAGAGCAGTTCTTC
CASSWGTEQFF
>-|TRBJ1-2|TRBV7-6|-
TGTGCCAGCAGCCCTGCCAGAGCGGATGGCTACACCTTC
CASSPARADGYTF
>-|TRBJ1-4|TRBV7-8|many
TGTGCCAGCAGCAAATCCGGGGCTAATGAAAAACTGTTTTTT
CASSKSGANEKLFF
>-|TRBJ2-3|TRBV10-2|few
TGCGCCAGCACAAACATAGCTATCGACACAGATACGCAGTATTTT
CASTNIAIDTDTQYF
>-|TRBJ1-5|TRBV4-2|many
TGTGCCAGCAGCCAAGACCGACAGTCTGGGGGGTATCGCAATCAGCCCCAGCATTTT
CASSQDRQSGGYRNQPQHF
>TRBD2|TRBJ2-7|TRBV20-1|-
TGCAGTGGAACGGGACTAGCATCCAAGCAGTACTTC
CSGTGLASKQYF
>TRBD1|TRBJ1-1|TRBV27|many
TGTGCCAGCGCACTGGGTGGGACAGGAAGGGGTGCTTTCTTT
CASALGGTGRGAFF
>TRBD1|TRBJ1-2|TRBV12-3/TRBV12-4|-
TGTGCCAGCAGAACCGGGACAGGGCACTATGGCTACACCTTC
CASRTGTGHYGYTF
>TRBD1|TRBJ1-2|TRBV29-1|-
TGCAGCGTTTGGACAGGGAGGTATGGCTACACCTTC
CSVWTGRYGYTF
>TRBD2|TRBJ2-1|TRBV10-1|many
TGCGCCAGCGCGCGGTCTAGCGGGTACAATGAGCAGTTCTTC
CASARSSGYNEQFF
>-|TRBJ2-3|TRBV29-1|many
TGCAGCGTTACCTCCACAGATACGCAGTATTTT
CSVTSTDTQYF
>-|TRBJ2-5|TRBV4-1|-
TGCGCCAGCAGCAGATCTACGGGGATAGGAGAGACCCGGTACTTC
CASSRSTGIGETRYF
>-|TRBJ2-7|TRBV20-1|many
TGCAGTGTACAGGCCTACGAGCAGTACTTC
CSVQAYEQYF
>-|TRBJ2-1|TRBV9|-
TGTGCCAGCAGCGTAGCTACACTAGCCAATTGGCCGTTCTTC
CASSVATLANWPFF
>TRBD1|TRBJ2-1|TRBV12-5|few
TGTGCTAGTGGTACACCGACAGGGGGGTACAATGAGCAGTTCTTC
CASGTPTGGYNEQFF
>-|TRBJ1-5|TRBV10-1|-
TGCGCCAGCAGTGAGAAAGGTTCATATAGCAATCAGCCCCAGCATTTT
CASSEKGSYSNQPQHF
>TRBD2|TRBJ2-7|TRBV10-2|-
TGCGCCAGCCGGGGGGGAGGGGCCTGGTACGAGCAGTACTTC
CASRGGGAWYEQYF
>TRBD2|TRBJ2-5|TRBV11-3|many
TGTGCCAGCAGCTTAGTCCCGAGCGGGAGGGAAGAGACCCAGTACTTC
CASSLVPSGREETQYF
>TRBD1|TRBJ2-7|TRBV6-2/TRBV6-3|many
TGTGCCAGCAGTTACTCTATACAGGGGGCAGACTACGAGCAGTACTTC
CASSYSIQGADYEQYF
>-|TRBJ2-2|TRBV30|many
TGTGCCCAGCTACACAGGGCCGGGGAGCTGTTTTTT
CAQLHRAGELFF
>TRBD1|TRBJ2-5|TRBV3-1|-
TGTGCCAGCAGCCAAGGAGGGACAGGGCCCATCACCCAGTACTTC
CASSQGGTGPITQYF
>-|TRBJ2-7|TRBV6-1|-
TGTGCCAGCAAGGAAGGGGGTGTCGCCTACGAGCAGTACTTC
CASKEGGVAYEQYF
>-|TRBJ2-7|TRBV6-2/TRBV6-3|few
TGTGCCAGCAGGACAGGACCCCTCTACGAGCAGTACTTC
CASRTGPLYEQYF
>-|TRBJ2-3|TRBV25-1|-
TGTGCCAGCAGTGAATTTGCGGGGAACACAGATACGCAGTATTTT
CASSEFAGNTDTQYF
>TRBD2|TRBJ2-1|TRBV12-3/TRBV12-4|many
TGTGCCACCCTACTAAGCGGGAGTAGTAACAATGAGCAGTTCTTC
CATLLSGSSNNEQFF
>-|TRBJ1-1|TRBV4-1|few
TGCGCCAGCAGCCAGACAGCAATACTAGAAGCTTTCTTT
CASSQTAILEAFF
>-|TRBJ1-6|TRBV30|few
TGTGCCTCTGACGAGAGCTCCTATAATTCACCCCTCCACTTT
CASDESSYNSPLHF
>-|TRBJ1-1|TRBV18|-
TGTGCCAGCTCACCATTAGGACAGACAGATGAAGCTTTCTTT
CASSPLGQTDEAFF
>TRBD1|TRBJ1-3|TRBV4-1|few
TGCGCCAGCAGACAACCGGGACAGGGCTTTGGAAACACCATATATTTT
CASRQPGQGFGNTIYF
>TRBD1|TRBJ2-7|TRBV4-1|few
TGCGCCAGCAGCCGGGACAGGCGGCAGTACTTC
CASSRDRRQYF
>-|TRBJ2-5|TRBV20-1|few
TGCAGTGCTAAAGTGGCGGGAAAAGAGACCCAGTACTTC
CSAKVAGKETQYF
>-|TRBJ2-2|TRBV2|many
TGTGCCAGCAGTGAAGCGCGCGGTACCGGGGAGCTGTTTTTT
CASSEARGTGELFF
>TRBD1|TRBJ2-1|TRBV7-9|-
TGTGCCAGCAGCTTATCGGACAGGATGGGTGAGCAGTTCTTC
CASSLSDRMGEQFF
>-|TRBJ2-3|TRBV4-1|many
TGCGCCAGCAGCCAAGATGGGAAGAACCCAGATACGCAGTATTTT
CASSQDGKNPDTQYF
>TRBD2|TRBJ2-5|TRBV7-9|few
TGTGCCAGCAGCTTAGGGACTAGCGGGAGTTCAGAGACCCAGTACTTC
CASSLGTSGSSETQYF
>-|TRBJ2-5|TRBV7-9|many
TGTGCCAGCAGCGGAATTGAGGCGGGTGGGGACCAAGAGACCCAGTACTTC
CASSGIEAGGDQETQYF
>TRBD2|TRBJ2-7|TRBV12-5|many
TGTGCTAGTGGCCAACCTTCAAAAACCGGGACTAAGGTCGACGAGCAGTACTTC
CASGQPSKTGTKVDEQYF
>TRBD2|TRBJ2-2|TRBV15|-
TGTGCCACCAGCAGAGTAGCGGGAGTGCCTGCCGGGGAGCTGTTTTTT
CATSRVAGVPAGELFF
>-|TRBJ2-7|TRBV7-9|many
TGTGCCAGCAGCTCGCCCGAAGGCAGGGGTAGCGTCTACGAGCAGTACTTC
CASSSPEGRGSVYEQYF
>-|TRBJ2-1|TRBV20-1|few
TGCAGTGCTAGAGATGGGCCGACGAGGTCTGCCCAAAGCTCCTACAATGAGCAGTTCTTC
CSARDGPTRSAQSSYNEQFF
>-|TRBJ1-2|TRBV24-1|many
TGTGCCACCAGTGATTCAGTTAACTATGGCTACACCTTC
CATSDSVNYGYTF
>-|TRBJ2-4|TRBV6-1|many
TGTGCCAGCAGTAACCCAGGGTCCAAAAACATTCAGTACTTC
CASSNPGSKNIQYF
>TRBD1|TRBJ2-3|TRBV2|many
TGTGCCAGCAACGGACAGGGCCGGGGGTCGACGCAGTATTTT
CASNGQGRGSTQYF
>-|TRBJ2-3|TRBV4-1|-
TGCGCCAGCAGTCTCCCTTTCGGGGGCCGTCGGACAGATACGCAGTATTTT
CASSLPFGGRRTDTQYF
>-|TRBJ2-1|TRBV12-3/TRBV12-4|many
TGTGCCAGCAGTTTAGCGGGGAGGCTCTACAATGAGCAGTTCTTC
CASSLAGRLYNEQFF
>-|TRBJ1-2|TRBV7-8|many
TGTGCCAGCAGCGACGGACAGTGGTATGAGTATGGCTACACCTTC
CASSDGQWYEYGYTF